This entry describes one TCR beta chain. The record originates from a study of CD8 T cells in ankylosing spondylitis. TCRdb ran MiXCR on the 5' RACE reads and lists one entry per CDR3 protein. The top ten hold 5.5% to 7.5% of the sample, which has about 150,000 distinct CDR3 sequences, under 35% seen once. The CDR3 has 15 amino acids. V was pared by 7 bases and J by 5 bases, with 13 bases of the junction left unmatched. CDR1 MDHEN and CDR2 SYDVKM come from the germline V gene. The sequencing input was synovial fluid, either unsorted or a sorted T cell fraction (not recorded which). The V and J genes are TRBV28 and TRBJ2-7, with 8 bases lining up with TRBD2. The sequence was collected from a male donor with ankylosing spondylitis. CDR3: CASNPATSGRNEQYF. The CDR3 DNA reads as TGTGCCAGCAATCCCGCAACTAGCGGACGGAACGAGCAGTACTTC.